Following are 9 T cell receptor beta chains from one sample sequenced in a study of blood T cell repertoires in COVID-19. Clones were sequenced by immunoSEQ multiplex PCR, and TCRdb holds only the in-frame ones, with some missing. The table has about 480,000 clones, around 88% seen once. Input material: peripheral blood. These receptor sequences come from a woman aged 45-65 years with COVID-19, enrolled during active disease.

This CDR3 is CASSLGTSGGAFEQYF. The DNA for the CDR3 is TGCGCCAGCAGCTTGGGGACTAGCGGGGGGGCTTTCGAGCAGTACTTC. J is TRBJ2-7 and V is TRBV5-1; 15 nucleotides line up with TRBD2. Germline V lookup: CDR1 SGHRS, CDR2 YFSETQ. CDR3 length: 16 residues. V dropped 0 bases and J dropped 6; count of bases not matched to a gene: 4.

The chain employs TRBV28 and TRBJ1-2; 8 bases are a match to TRBD1. CDR1 and CDR2 (germline): MDHEN, SYDVKM. Trimming cost V 8 bases and J 4 bases; bases outside gene matches: 9. The length of the CDR3 is 14 residues. CDR3 bases: TGTGCCAGCGGACCAGGGACAGGCATCTATGGCTACACCTTC. Translating it yields CASGPGTGIYGYTF.

The genes are TRBV3-1 (or the pseudogene TRBV3-2) and TRBJ1-2; the match to TRBD1 covers 7 bases. This CDR3 contains 14 residues. Germline CDR1 is LGHDT and CDR2 is YNNKEL (reference sequence). The V gene end was trimmed by 0 bases and the J gene end by 7 bases; junction bases not matched to a gene: 5. CDR3 amino acids: CASSQEDRVSGYTF. DNA of the CDR3: TGTGCCAGCAGCCAAGAAGACAGGGTGTCTGGCTACACCTTC.

V is TRBV6-5 and J is TRBJ2-3; 7 bases are shared with TRBD2. The trim removed 2 bases at V and 4 bases at J, leaving 6 bases unmatched. This CDR3 spans 15 amino acids. The germline CDR1 and CDR2 sequences are MNHEY and SVGAGI. The CDR3 DNA reads as TGTGCCAGCAGTTACGGTCGGGGGGAGGCAGATACGCAGTATTTT. Translation gives CASSYGRGEADTQYF.

V usage is TRBV3-1 (or the pseudogene TRBV3-2) and J usage is TRBJ2-1, with D perhaps TRBD2 (6 bases). V was pared by 0 bases and J by 12 bases, with 15 bases between. The germline gives CDR1 LGHDT, CDR2 YNNKEL (reference sequence). The CDR3 contains 14 residues. The CDR3 spells CASSQEVAVQGQFF. The CDR3, as DNA: TGTGCCAGCAGCCAAGAGGTAGCGGTGCAGGGGCAGTTCTTC.

This rearrangement joins TRBV30 to TRBJ1-5, with a tentative D call TRBD1 (6 bases). Trimming took 1 base from V and 6 from J, leaving 10 bases between them. The CDR3 extends over 13 amino acids. The germline gives CDR1 GTSNPN, CDR2 SVGIG (reference sequence). The CDR3 spells CAWSAGEGQPQHF. CDR3 nucleotide sequence: TGTGCCTGGAGTGCAGGGGAGGGTCAGCCCCAGCATTTT. Looking up the rest from reference TRBV30 and TRBJ1-5 gives the full variable domain: SQTIHQWPATLVQPVGSPLSLECTVEGTSNPNLYWYRQAAGRGLQLLFYSVGIGQISSEVPQNLSASRPQDRQFILSSKKLLLSDSGFYLCAWSAGEGQPQHFGDGTRLSIL.

This clone has just one count. The chain links TRBV2 to TRBJ1-1; D may be TRBD1 (6 bases). This CDR3 has 13 residues. CDR1 and CDR2 (germline): SNHLY, FYNNEI. V lost 8 bases and J 1 base, leaving 11 bases between the germline ends. CDR3 in DNA: TGTGCCAGCCGGACAGCGACGAACACTGAAGCTTTCTTT. Protein sequence: CASRTATNTEAFF.

The chain carries TRBV30 and TRBJ1-6; 7 bases are a match to TRBD1. V lost 0 bases, J lost 4 bases, and 3 bases stayed unmatched. CDR3 length: 15 residues. The germline V gene encodes CDR1 GTSNPN and CDR2 SVGIG (reference sequence). The CDR3 bases are TGTGCCTGGAGTGTACCAGGGGGATATAATTCACCCCTCCACTTT. This translates into CAWSVPGGYNSPLHF. Looking up the rest from reference TRBV30 and TRBJ1-6 gives the full variable domain: SQTIHQWPATLVQPVGSPLSLECTVEGTSNPNLYWYRQAAGRGLQLLFYSVGIGQISSEVPQNLSASRPQDRQFILSSKKLLLSDSGFYLCAWSVPGGYNSPLHFGNGTRLTVT.

Only a few counts were recorded for this clone. The chain uses TRBV7-3 and TRBJ2-7, with 7 positions matching TRBD1. The J segment lost 7 bases and the V segment lost 5 bases, leaving 8 bases of the junction unmatched. CDR1 and CDR2 from the germline V gene are SGHTA and FQGTGA. The CDR3 covers 13 residues. The CDR3 DNA sequence: TGTGCCAGCAGCCCTGCCCAGGGGGAAGAGCAGTACTTC. Amino acid sequence: CASSPAQGEEQYF.